These T cell receptor beta chains were read from a single sample in a study of quantifying T cell responses using KT2 cells. Each CDR3 protein gets one entry after TCRdb re-called the UMI-ligation and nested PCR reads with MiXCR. The repertoire has tens of thousands of distinct CDR3 sequences, about 9.9% of them found once; the top ten carry about 10%. What was sequenced was PBMCs spiked with cells of the T cell clone KT2. The receptors derive from a human donor. CDR3s include the opening cysteine and the closing phenylalanine or tryptophan. D genes are given only for firm matches. Only part of the rows carry a size: once, few, many, or a class if the clone is expanded.

>few|TRBD2|TRBJ2-3|TRBV12-3/TRBV12-4
CASSPGGSGRSDTQYF
TGTGCCAGCAGTCCGGGAGGCAGCGGGAGATCGGATACGCAGTATTTT
>few|NA|TRBJ2-3|TRBV7-3
CASSQDGGTMQYF
TGTGCCAGCAGCCAAGACGGTGGGACCATGCAGTATTTT
>NA|NA|TRBJ2-5|TRBV2
CASSEELGRRQETQYF
TGTGCCAGCAGTGAAGAATTGGGGAGGCGGCAAGAGACCCAGTACTTC
>NA|NA|TRBJ1-5|TRBV4-2
CASSQDRIRTALLNQPQHF
TGTGCCAGCAGCCAAGATCGCATTCGGACAGCGCTACTCAATCAGCCCCAGCATTTT
>NA|TRBD1|TRBJ1-1|TRBV18
CASSPATGVGTEAFF
TGTGCCAGCTCACCCGCAACAGGGGTCGGCACTGAAGCTTTCTTT
>NA|NA|TRBJ2-3|TRBV10-3
CAISESYKFTDTQYF
TGTGCCATCAGTGAGTCGTACAAATTCACAGATACGCAGTATTTT
>NA|NA|TRBJ2-2|TRBV11-3
CASSSDYLSAGELFF
TGTGCCAGCAGCTCGGACTATTTGTCTGCCGGGGAGCTGTTTTTT
>many|NA|TRBJ2-5|TRBV7-2
CASSQVLETQYF
TGTGCCAGCAGCCAAGTCTTGGAGACCCAGTACTTC
>few|NA|TRBJ1-2|TRBV7-2
CASSLNPQSYGYTF
TGTGCCAGCAGCTTAAACCCACAGTCCTATGGCTACACCTTC
>NA|NA|TRBJ1-2|TRBV7-9
CASSLNRDTYGYTF
TGTGCCAGCAGCTTAAACCGGGACACCTATGGCTACACCTTC